The 4 T cell receptor beta chains given below trace back to one sample, sequenced in a study of regulatory T cells in long-lasting Graves disease. Assembly of TCR beta libraries relied on iRepertoire HTBI primers together with Arm-PCR of CDR3 regions. TCRdb re-derived calls from the multiplex PCR reads in MiXCR, one entry per CDR3 protein. The data contain approximately 440,000 distinct CDR3 sequences, roughly 16% of them singletons. Regarding time point: newly diagnosed GD, antithyroid drugs for less than 3 months. Researchers made the TCR library from RNA that was extracted from PBMCs. The sample was also linked to a second study, of T cells in Graves' hyperthyroidism and ophthalmopathy.

This specimen consisted of peripheral blood mononuclear cells (PBMCs), obtained at new diagnosis, from a patient treated with antithyroid drugs. Receptors were obtained from a man in his forties with Graves disease.

This clonotype was found many times. The V call is TRBV3-1, the J call TRBJ2-7; tentatively, D is TRBD1 (5 bases). The V gene's germline CDR1 is LGHDT and CDR2 YNNKEL (reference sequence). The V end was cut by 3 bases, the J end by 1 base, with 13 bases between. The CDR3 runs to 15 residues. The CDR3 sequence is CASSHADSYSYEQYF. The CDR3 nucleotides read TGTGCCAGCAGCCACGCCGACAGCTATTCCTACGAGCAGTACTTC.

Remarks on this clonotype: This may be a read error, as it is one base from a much larger clone. The chain employs TRBV28 and TRBJ2-7; D unresolved. The CDR3 consists of 12 residues. Germline-derived CDR1 and CDR2 are MDHEN and SYDVKM. V was pared by 4 bases and J by 12 bases, with 16 bases between. The CDR3 DNA reads as TGTGCCAGCAGTTCCCTCACGGCGAGCACGTACTTC. Translating it yields CASSSLTASTYF.

This chain uses TRBV27 with TRBJ2-2; 9 nucleotides match TRBD1. Germline CDR1 MNHEY, CDR2 SMNVEV (reference sequence). The junction had 7 bases not matched to a gene; V was cut back by 7 bases and J by 4 bases. The CDR3 is 15 residues long. The CDR3 sequence: CASTLRGQGTGELFF. CDR3 nucleotide sequence: TGTGCCAGCACCTTGAGGGGACAGGGCACCGGGGAGCTGTTTTTT.

Only a few counts were recorded for this clonotype. The chain has TRBV29-1 and TRBJ2-1; the match to TRBD2 covers 10 bases. Germline trimming cut 4 bases from V and 4 bases from J; bases unmatched to any gene: 4. This CDR3 is 14 amino acids long. Germline loops: CDR1 SQVTM, CDR2 ANQGSEA. The CDR3 protein is CSVGGLASYNEQFF. DNA for the CDR3: TGCAGCGTTGGGGGACTAGCGAGTTACAATGAGCAGTTCTTC.